The T cell receptor (beta chain) described here comes from a study of T-cell reconstitution after alpha-beta-depleted transplantation in children. The junction had 7 bases not matched to a gene; V was cut back by 9 bases and J by 5 bases. CDR3 length equals 13 residues. Germline V gene data show CDR1 as WNHNN and CDR2 as SYGVQD (reference sequence). Construction of the TCRbeta library involved unique molecular identifiers. TCRdb recomputed calls from the PCR reads with MiXCR, one row per CDR3 protein. The data hold under 400,000 distinct CDR3 sequences, with over 20% observed a single time. This TCR was recovered from a male patient younger than 18 who had a stem cell transplant for acute lymphoblastic leukemia, so the T cells may come from the graft donor. The chain combines TRBV10-1 with TRBJ2-7, with TRBD2 matching over 10 bases. Sequenced material: PBMCs, mostly from graft donor cells, taken 180 days after TCRalphabeta/CD19-depleted stem cell transplant. CDR3 protein: CASSGRPDHEQYF. The CDR3 DNA sequence: TGCGCCAGTAGCGGGAGGCCGGACCACGAGCAGTACTTC.